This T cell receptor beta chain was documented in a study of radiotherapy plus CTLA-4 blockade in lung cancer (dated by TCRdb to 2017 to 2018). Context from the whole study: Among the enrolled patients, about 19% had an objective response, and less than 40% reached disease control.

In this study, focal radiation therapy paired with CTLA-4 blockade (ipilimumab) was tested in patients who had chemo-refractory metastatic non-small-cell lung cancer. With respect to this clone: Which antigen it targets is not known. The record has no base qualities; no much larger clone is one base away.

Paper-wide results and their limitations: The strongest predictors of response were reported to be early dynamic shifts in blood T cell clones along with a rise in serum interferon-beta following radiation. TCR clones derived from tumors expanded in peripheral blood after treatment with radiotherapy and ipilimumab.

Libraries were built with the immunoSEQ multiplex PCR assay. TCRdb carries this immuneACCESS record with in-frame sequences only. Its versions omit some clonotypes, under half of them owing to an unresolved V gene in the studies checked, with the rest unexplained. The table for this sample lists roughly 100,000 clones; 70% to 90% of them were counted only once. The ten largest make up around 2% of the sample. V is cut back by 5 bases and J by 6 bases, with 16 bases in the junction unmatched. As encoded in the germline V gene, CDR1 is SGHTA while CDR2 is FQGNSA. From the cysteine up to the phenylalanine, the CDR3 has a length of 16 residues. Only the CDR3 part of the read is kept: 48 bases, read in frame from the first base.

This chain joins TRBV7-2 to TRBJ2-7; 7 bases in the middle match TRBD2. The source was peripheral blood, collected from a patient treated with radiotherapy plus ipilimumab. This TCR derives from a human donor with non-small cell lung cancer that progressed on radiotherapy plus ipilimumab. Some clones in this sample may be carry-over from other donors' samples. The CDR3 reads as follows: CASSPSRRRGKGEQYF. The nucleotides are TGTGCCAGCAGCCCCAGTCGCCGGCGGGGGAAAGGCGAGCAGTACTTC. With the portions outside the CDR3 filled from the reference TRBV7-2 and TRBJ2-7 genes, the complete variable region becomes GAGVSQSPSNKVTEKGKDVELRCDPISGHTALYWYRQSLGQGLEFLIYFQGNSAPDKSGLPSDRFSAERTGGSVSTLTIQRTQQEDSAVYLCASSPSRRRGKGEQYFGPGTRLTVT.